Following are 18 T cell receptor beta chains from one sample sequenced in a study of vaccination and CD4 T cells after COVID-19. The Oncomine TCR Beta short-read assay sequenced DNA from cultured CD4+ T cells. Each CDR3 protein is one row after TCRdb ran MiXCR on the PCR reads. Seen here are about 15,000 distinct CDR3 sequences, over 60% observed once, and the top ten hold about 17%. The antigens of these receptors remain unknown. Treatment here: roughly ten-day PBMC culture with coronavirus spike peptide pools or control peptides (ViraFEST assay). Sequencing was done on a sample of CD4+ T cells from blood, cultured in vitro. All receptors derive from a human donor who had recovered from COVID-19.

This rearrangement joins TRBV7-2 to TRBJ1-2; perhaps TRBD1 as D (6 bases). Trimming took off 1 base at V and 8 bases at J, with 14 bases between the two ends. There are 14 residues in the CDR3. Germline CDR1 SGHTA, CDR2 FQGNSA. The CDR3 DNA reads as TGTGCCAGCAGCTTAGGTATCCAGGGGACGGGCTACACCTTC. This translates into CASSLGIQGTGYTF.

The CDR3 DNA is TGCAGTGCTAGGGCGGGACAGTCGAATTACTATGGCTACACCTTC. Amino acid sequence: CSARAGQSNYYGYTF. The chain is built from TRBV20-1 and TRBJ1-2; TRBD1 aligns across 7 bases. With V trimmed by 3 bases and J by 3 bases, 10 bases remained unmatched. This CDR3 comprises 15 residues. Germline CDR1 is DFQATT and CDR2 is SNEGSKA (reference sequence).

The chain carries TRBV6-1 and TRBJ1-2; weak D call: TRBD1 (5 bases). The CDR3 contains 15 residues. The germline gives CDR1 MNHNS, CDR2 SASEGT. The ends were cut back, 7 bases at V and 7 bases at J, with 22 bases in the middle. CDR3 nucleotide sequence: TGTGCCAGCACCGGGGACTTGCGGACGTCGGGTGGCTACACCTTC. This sequence encodes CASTGDLRTSGGYTF.

The chain recombines TRBV6-1 with TRBJ1-3; TRBD1 matches at 7 bases. Germline values: CDR1 MNHNS, CDR2 SASEGT. This CDR3 spans 15 amino acids. After removal of 6 bases from V and 2 bases from J, the junction contained 7 bases not matched to a gene. For the CDR3, the DNA is TGTGCCAGCAGGATCGACAGGGTGGCTGGAAACACCATATATTTT. It codes for CASRIDRVAGNTIYF.

This clonotype is judged medium-sized. This chain joins TRBV12-3 or TRBV12-4 and TRBJ1-1; 7 bases agree with TRBD1. CDR3 size: 14 residues. The J segment lost 5 bases and the V segment lost 6 bases, leaving 9 bases of the junction unmatched. CDR3 DNA: TGTGCCAGCAGCCAGACAGGGAGGCGGACTGAAGCTTTCTTT. Its protein product is CASSQTGRRTEAFF.

The V call is TRBV28, the J call TRBJ1-3; tentative D call: TRBD1 (5 bases). V lost 2 bases and J lost 8, with 22 bases in between. The CDR3 is 17 amino acids. Germline lookup yields CDR1 MDHEN and CDR2 SYDVKM. The chain's CDR3 is CASSLTGAGTWSYTIYF. CDR3 in DNA: TGTGCCAGCAGTTTAACTGGCGCCGGGACCTGGAGCTACACCATATATTTT.

This CDR3 reads CSAITLTSGDTDTQYF. As DNA, the CDR3 is TGCAGTGCCATAACCCTGACTAGCGGAGACACAGATACGCAGTATTTT. The rearrangement uses TRBV20-1 and TRBJ2-3; 9 nucleotides line up with TRBD2. The CDR3 is made up of 16 amino acids. Losses at the gene ends were 6 bases for V and 2 bases for J; bases not matched to a gene: 12. Germline V CDR1 and CDR2: DFQATT, SNEGSKA (reference sequence).

This chain connects TRBV6-2 or TRBV6-3 to TRBJ1-5; D gene unclear. The germline V gene has CDR1 MNHEY and CDR2 SVGEGT. This CDR3 has 12 residues. V lost 5 bases, J lost 9 bases, and 11 bases lay in between. The CDR3 reads CASSGPLGPQHF. In nucleotides, the CDR3 is TGTGCCAGCAGTGGACCCCTGGGGCCCCAGCATTTT.

The rearrangement links TRBV27 to TRBJ1-6; D is perhaps TRBD1 (5 bases). Per germline, CDR1 MNHEY and CDR2 SMNVEV (reference sequence). CDR3 length: 12 amino acids. V dropped 6 bases and J dropped 9 bases, with 9 bases sitting between them. CDR3 loop: CASSFGASPLHF. The CDR3 nucleotides read TGTGCCAGCAGCTTTGGGGCTTCACCCCTCCACTTT.

This clonotype has more than one count but fewer than ten. The genes are TRBV20-1 and TRBJ2-7; no definite D call. Trimming left V 4 bases short and J 4 bases short, with 17 bases between. The germline gives CDR1 DFQATT, CDR2 SNEGSKA (reference sequence). The CDR3 covers 14 residues. The CDR3 reads CSAISPGAIYEQYF. CDR3 coding DNA: TGCAGTGCTATATCCCCAGGAGCAATTTACGAGCAGTACTTC.

The chain couples TRBV15 to TRBJ2-5; 7 bases are a match to TRBD1. Losses at the gene ends were 0 bases for V and 5 bases for J; bases not matched to a gene: 9. This CDR3 is built from 16 residues. Per germline, CDR1 LNHNV and CDR2 YYDKDF (reference sequence). CDR3 protein: CATSRDRGRGFETQYF. In DNA, the CDR3 is TGTGCCACCAGCAGAGATCGGGGCAGGGGGTTCGAGACCCAGTACTTC.

The chain employs TRBV19 and TRBJ1-1; 8 nucleotides line up with TRBD1. CDR1 LNHDA and CDR2 SQIVND come from the germline V gene (reference sequence). This CDR3 has 15 amino acids. V dropped 2 bases and J dropped 3; count of bases not matched to a gene: 5. CDR3 amino acids: CASSIKKTGDTEAFF. CDR3 in DNA: TGTGCCAGTAGTATAAAAAAGACAGGGGACACTGAAGCTTTCTTT.

CDR3 sequence: CSAREPQGGSPLHF. CDR3 sequence (DNA): TGCAGTGCCCGCGAGCCCCAGGGAGGTTCACCCCTCCACTTT. The chain links TRBV20-1 to TRBJ1-6; a weak D match, TRBD1 (5 bases). The CDR3 consists of 14 residues. V was cut by 6 bases and J by 9 bases, with 18 bases left in between. The germline CDR1 and CDR2 sequences are DFQATT and SNEGSKA (reference sequence).

The chain carries TRBV20-1 and TRBJ1-1; D not certain. CDR1 DFQATT and CDR2 SNEGSKA come from the germline V gene (reference sequence). The CDR3 has 15 amino acids. V was cut by 6 bases and J by 0 bases, with 17 bases left in between. CDR3 residues: CSAERSGTLNTEAFF. In DNA form, the CDR3 reads TGCAGTGCCGAGCGATCCGGAACTTTGAACACTGAAGCTTTCTTT.

With respect to this clonotype: One end of the junction is discordant with germline, which a read error may explain. The chain combines TRBV2 with TRBJ2-1; 9 nucleotides agree with TRBD2. In germline, CDR1 is SNHLY, CDR2 FYNNEI. The CDR3 consists of 15 residues. CDR3 sequence reads: CASRAGTSSYSEQFF. In DNA, the CDR3 is TGTGCCAGCAGGGCCGGGACTAGCTCCTACAGTGAGCAGTTCTTC.

V is TRBV15 and J is TRBJ1-2, with D perhaps TRBD1 (6 bases). The CDR3 has 13 amino acids. The ends were cut back, 3 bases at V and 1 base at J, with 6 bases in the middle. Germline V gene lookup returns CDR1 LNHNV and CDR2 YYDKDF (reference sequence). The CDR3 DNA follows: TGTGCCACCAGCAGGGACAGTAACTATGGCTACACCTTC. Translated, it gives CATSRDSNYGYTF.

This clonotype is judged large. CDR3 protein: CASSFPKPPETQYF. CDR3 DNA sequence: TGTGCCAGCAGCTTCCCCAAACCACCAGAGACCCAGTACTTC. This rearrangement joins TRBV11-2 to TRBJ2-5, with unresolved D. The CDR3 has 14 amino acids. Germline CDR1 reads SGHAT; CDR2 reads FQNNGV. Trimming took 3 bases from V and 4 from J, leaving 12 bases between them.

This chain links TRBV28 with TRBJ1-5; unclear D gene. The germline gives CDR1 MDHEN, CDR2 SYDVKM. CDR3 length: 13 amino acids. Deletions cut 8 bases from V and 0 bases from J, with 8 bases between. The CDR3 loop is CASWQSSNQPQHF. The CDR3, as DNA: TGTGCCAGCTGGCAGAGTAGCAATCAGCCCCAGCATTTT.